The clone carrying this TCR beta chain has only a few counts. Its antigen is as yet unknown. The CDR3 is 14 residues long. Germline loops: CDR1 MNHEY, CDR2 SMNVEV (reference sequence). V was clipped by 5 bases and J by 2 bases, with 13 bases between them. Before thyroid surgery, none of the patients had received any treatment. The data were obtained in a study of metastatic and nonmetastatic thyroid tumors. At the level of the study: For malignant and benign thyroid patients, tumor or nodule tissue and blood were the sources whose repertoires were compared.

Authors' data handling: Building a distant-metastasis classifier for papillary thyroid cancer drew on CDR3 differences across clinicopathological groups. TCRdb reprocessed the PCR reads using MiXCR. The V and J calls and clone size are TCRdb's, not the authors'. Of 35,000 to 45,000 clones in the sample, about 30% were seen once. Broader study findings: Compared with benign nodules, malignant thyroid tumors were reported to have significantly higher TCR beta diversity in both blood and tumor.

The chain has TRBV27 and TRBJ2-7, with D maybe TRBD1 (5 bases). The TCR originated in a male donor with papillary thyroid cancer or a benign thyroid nodule (not recorded which). Some clones in this sample may be carry-over from other donors' samples. Specimen: blood. The CDR3 sequence is CASSLRMTAYEQYF. The DNA for the CDR3 is TGTGCCAGCAGTCTACGGATGACAGCCTACGAGCAGTACTTC.